Listed here are 26 T cell receptor beta chains from one sample, sequenced in a study of CD8+ T cells in alopecia areata. RNA extraction was followed by reverse transcription into cDNA, which acted as the sequencing template. The repertoire was sequenced with immunoSEQ multiplex PCR; TCRdb's copy has only in-frame clones and lacks some. Found here are about 250,000 clones, roughly two thirds of them singletons; the top ten hold under 1.5%. Sequencing used CD4+ T cells sorted from blood, obtained at week 0. The receptors derive from a human donor with alopecia areata.

There are a few counts of this clone. V is TRBV29-1 and J is TRBJ2-4; a weak D match, TRBD1 (6 bases). CDR3 length equals 11 residues. The germline CDR1 and CDR2 sequences are SQVTM and ANQGSEA. The V and J ends lost 3 bases and 8 bases respectively, with 8 bases between them. This CDR3 is CSVDNRDIQYF. CDR3 DNA: TGCAGCGTTGATAACAGGGACATTCAGTACTTC.

J is TRBJ2-5 and V is TRBV6-5; 8 nucleotides line up with TRBD2. CDR1 MNHEY and CDR2 SVGAGI come from the germline V gene. This CDR3 is built from 14 residues. V shed 11 bases and J 5 bases; nucleotides not matched to a gene: 13. CDR3 sequence (DNA): TGTGCCGCTGGCAAGGGGCTAGCGGGTGAGACCCAGTACTTC. Amino acids: CAAGKGLAGETQYF.

This chain joins TRBV5-1 and TRBJ2-5; D unresolved. V lost 0 bases and J lost 1, with 10 bases in between. CDR3 length equals 15 residues. From germline, CDR1 is SGHRS and CDR2 YFSETQ. CDR3 in DNA: TGCGCCAGCAGCTTGGACCCCTACCGCCAAGAGACCCAGTACTTC. Its translation is CASSLDPYRQETQYF. Full variable domain (outside the CDR3, taken from reference TRBV5-1 and TRBJ2-5): KAGVTQTPRYLIKTRGQQVTLSCSPISGHRSVSWYQQTPGQGLQFLFEYFSETQRNKGNFPGRFSGRQFSNSRSEMNVSTLELGDSALYLCASSLDPYRQETQYFGPGTRLLVL.

The chain is built from TRBV29-1 and TRBJ1-2; D is unresolved. In germline, CDR1 is SQVTM, CDR2 ANQGSEA. There are 12 residues in the CDR3. V gave up 3 bases and J gave up 4 bases, with 9 bases separating them. The CDR3 here is CSVDGQFYGYTF. CDR3 coding DNA: TGCAGCGTTGATGGGCAGTTCTATGGCTACACCTTC.

The chain employs TRBV19 and TRBJ1-2; no clear D. The germline V gene encodes CDR1 LNHDA and CDR2 SQIVND (reference sequence). Trimming stripped 2 bases from V and 3 bases from J, with 7 bases between. The CDR3 has 13 residues. DNA for the CDR3: TGTGCCAGTAGTATAACCGCAGACTATGGCTACACCTTC. Amino acid sequence: CASSITADYGYTF.

The sample holds a few counts of this clone. V and J are TRBV5-6 and TRBJ2-5; 9 bases fit TRBD1. Germline CDR1 and CDR2: SGHDT and YYEEEE. The junction had 6 bases not matched to a gene; V was cut back by 4 bases and J by 2 bases. This CDR3 comprises 15 residues. In nucleotides, the CDR3 is TGTGCCAGCAGCGGCGGACAGGGGCCGCAAGAGACCCAGTACTTC. Translating gives CASSGGQGPQETQYF.

V is TRBV7-2 and J is TRBJ1-6; 7 bases line up with TRBD1. V shed 8 bases, J shed 3 bases, and the junction held 10 bases outside the gene matches. Germline-derived CDR1 and CDR2 are SGHTA and FQGNSA. This CDR3 contains 16 residues. In DNA, the CDR3 is TGTGCCAGCGGACCGAGACAGGGTGGCTATAATTCACCCCTCCACTTT. It yields the protein CASGPRQGGYNSPLHF.

The chain couples TRBV13 to TRBJ1-5; 8 bases are a match to TRBD1. The CDR3 spans 16 residues. V was pared by 4 bases and J by 4 bases, with 9 bases of the junction left unmatched. The germline gives CDR1 PRHDT, CDR2 FYEKMQ (reference sequence). The DNA for the CDR3 is TGTGCCAGCAGCTGCAGGGGGCCCCCATATAATCAGCCCCAGCATTTT. This encodes CASSCRGPPYNQPQHF.

The chain links TRBV7-2 to TRBJ2-7, with D perhaps TRBD1 or TRBD2 (6 bases each). This CDR3 is 15 amino acids long. Germline CDR1 is SGHTA and CDR2 is FQGNSA. The germline V and J ends were trimmed by 5 bases and 5 bases, with 19 bases remaining between them. The CDR3: CASSPQRGPRDEQYF. The DNA of the CDR3 is TGTGCCAGCAGCCCCCAACGGGGGCCTCGAGACGAGCAGTACTTC.

The rearrangement links TRBV6-4 to TRBJ1-5; 7 nucleotides agree with TRBD1. V shed 5 bases, J shed 8 bases, and the junction held 6 bases outside the gene matches. Germline V gene lookup returns CDR1 MRHNA and CDR2 SNTAGT. CDR3 length: 13 amino acids. In DNA, the CDR3 is TGTGCCAGCAGTCCGACAGGGTTGGAGCCCCAGCATTTT. Its translation: CASSPTGLEPQHF.

The chain couples TRBV5-1 to TRBJ1-2; 9 nucleotides align to TRBD1. In germline, CDR1 is SGHRS, CDR2 YFSETQ. The V gene end was trimmed by 4 bases and the J gene end by 8 bases; junction bases not matched to a gene: 9. This CDR3 region has 14 residues. This CDR3 reads CASSPIQGAGGYTF. CDR3 in DNA: TGCGCCAGCAGCCCCATACAGGGGGCCGGCGGCTACACCTTC.

Notes on this clone: The sample carries other DNA sequences with the same CDR3. The gene calls are TRBV5-6 and TRBJ1-5; D is ambiguous. The CDR3 consists of 12 residues. V dropped 2 bases and J dropped 7 bases, with 7 bases sitting between them. The germline V gene has CDR1 SGHDT and CDR2 YYEEEE. The CDR3 DNA reads TGTGCCAGCAGCTTAGGGAGCCAGCCCCAGCATTTT. Translating it yields CASSLGSQPQHF.

The J gene is TRBJ2-5, the V gene TRBV5-4, with TRBD1 matching over 8 bases. CDR1 and CDR2 (germline): SGHNT, YYREEE (reference sequence). This CDR3 is built from 14 residues. V gave up 4 bases and J gave up 9 bases; unmatched junction bases: 11. The DNA of the CDR3 is TGTGCCAGCAGCACCGGGACAGGTTTTGGGGCCCAGTACTTC. It translates to CASSTGTGFGAQYF.

As DNA, the CDR3 is TGTGCCAGCAGTGAACAGCGGAGGAGGCCAGAGACCCAGTACTTC. Its translation is CASSEQRRRPETQYF. The chain carries TRBV6-1 and TRBJ2-5; possible D gene TRBD2, 5 bases. The CDR3 contains 15 residues. V dropped 2 bases and J dropped 4 bases, with 14 bases sitting between them. CDR1 and CDR2 (germline): MNHNS, SASEGT.

V and J are TRBV30 and TRBJ2-5; 13 bases are a match to TRBD2. J gave up 5 bases and V 1 base, and 1 base lay outside the gene matches. The length of the CDR3 is 14 residues. Germline values: CDR1 GTSNPN, CDR2 SVGIG (reference sequence). CDR3 sequence (DNA): TGTGCCTGGAGTGGGACTAGCGGGGGCGAGACCCAGTACTTC. It yields the protein CAWSGTSGGETQYF.

The chain uses TRBV7-8 and TRBJ2-1; D is possibly TRBD1 (6 bases). The CDR3 has 17 residues. Germline V gene data show CDR1 as SGHVS and CDR2 as FQNEAQ. Trimming removed 2 bases from V and 6 bases from J, with 20 bases in between. The CDR3 bases are TGTGCCAGCAGCTTAAAACGATACAGGGATGGTGGCAATGAGCAGTTCTTC. This encodes CASSLKRYRDGGNEQFF.

J is TRBJ2-5 and V is TRBV5-6; 8 nucleotides align to TRBD2. J gave up 5 bases and V 2 bases, and 8 bases lay outside the gene matches. The CDR3 extends over 15 amino acids. The germline gives CDR1 SGHDT, CDR2 YYEEEE. CDR3 nucleotides: TGTGCCAGCAGCTTCCGACGGCGGGGGGCTGAGACCCAGTACTTC. Protein sequence: CASSFRRRGAETQYF.

CDR3 in amino acids: CSVREGGRANYGYTF. The CDR3 region has the DNA TGCAGCGTTCGGGAAGGGGGCCGAGCTAACTATGGCTACACCTTC. The chain links TRBV29-1 to TRBJ1-2; 7 positions match TRBD1. The CDR3 runs to 15 residues. The V and J ends lost 5 bases and 0 bases, in that order; junction bases with no gene match: 9. Germline CDR1 SQVTM, CDR2 ANQGSEA.

The CDR3 DNA follows: TGTGCCAGTGGAGCGGCAGATACGCAGTATTTT. Protein sequence: CASGAADTQYF. The genes are TRBV19 and TRBJ2-3; tentatively, D is TRBD2 (5 bases). The germline V and J ends were trimmed by 8 bases and 4 bases, with 7 bases remaining between them. This CDR3 comprises 11 residues. Germline CDR1 LNHDA, CDR2 SQIVND (reference sequence).

In DNA, the CDR3 is TGTGCCAGCAGCTACTCGACAGGGGTCGGTGAGACCCAGTACTTC. This sequence encodes CASSYSTGVGETQYF. This chain uses TRBV5-6 with TRBJ2-5; 8 bases fit TRBD1. Germline trimming cut 3 bases from V and 5 bases from J; bases unmatched to any gene: 9. Germline V gene sequence: CDR1 SGHDT, CDR2 YYEEEE. The CDR3 runs to 15 residues.

This rearrangement joins TRBV5-1 to TRBJ2-7; tentatively, D is TRBD1 or TRBD2 (6 bases each). The V gene lost 4 bases and the J gene lost 0 bases, with 11 bases spanning the gap. CDR3 length: 14 amino acids. CDR1 is SGHRS, CDR2 YFSETQ, per germline. DNA for the CDR3: TGCGCCAGCAGCGGGCGGGGACACTCCTACGAGCAGTACTTC. Translated, it gives CASSGRGHSYEQYF. Complete variable domain (other parts from reference TRBV5-1 and TRBJ2-7): KAGVTQTPRYLIKTRGQQVTLSCSPISGHRSVSWYQQTPGQGLQFLFEYFSETQRNKGNFPGRFSGRQFSNSRSEMNVSTLELGDSALYLCASSGRGHSYEQYFGPGTRLTVT.

In its sample, this clone was seen a few times. This sequence joins TRBV4-3 and TRBJ2-5, with D possibly being TRBD1 or TRBD2 (5 bases each). The CDR3 loop spans 16 amino acids. CDR1 is LGHNA, CDR2 YSLEER, per germline. V was clipped by 0 bases and J by 5 bases, with 16 bases between them. CDR3 DNA: TGCGCCAGCAGCCAAGATCGGCAGGGCCGGAGGGAGACCCAGTACTTC. Its translation is CASSQDRQGRRETQYF.

This clone was seen only a few times. J is TRBJ2-7 and V is TRBV14, with 11 bases fitting TRBD1. CDR3 size: 17 residues. Trimming cost V 0 bases and J 3 bases; bases outside gene matches: 7. Germline-derived CDR1 and CDR2 are SGHDN and FVKESK. CDR3 DNA: TGTGCCAGCAGCCAAGATACGTCGGGACAGGGGGACTACGAGCAGTACTTC. Translated: CASSQDTSGQGDYEQYF. Filled out from reference TRBV14 and TRBJ2-7, the complete variable domain reads EAGVTQFPSHSVIEKGQTVTLRCDPISGHDNLYWYRRVMGKEIKFLLHFVKESKQDESGMPNNRFLAERTGGTYSTLKVQPAELEDSGVYFCASSQDTSGQGDYEQYFGPGTRLTVT.

The DNA of the CDR3 is TGTGCCAGCAGTTACGGGGGCAACAATCAGCCCCAGCATTTT. Protein: CASSYGGNNQPQHF. The rearrangement links TRBV6-5 to TRBJ1-5, with a weak D call TRBD1 (6 bases). The CDR3 has 14 residues. The germline V gene has CDR1 MNHEY and CDR2 SVGAGI. V dropped 2 bases and J dropped 3 bases, with 8 bases sitting between them.

This chain uses TRBV14 with TRBJ2-5; D might be TRBD1 (5 bases). This CDR3 has 13 amino acids. Looked up from germline, CDR1 is SGHDN and CDR2 is FVKESK. V gave up 6 bases and J gave up 5 bases, with 13 bases separating them. This chain's CDR3 is CASSHDPGETQYF. For the CDR3, the DNA is TGTGCCAGCAGTCACGACCCAGGGGAGACCCAGTACTTC. The full variable domain, rest sourced from reference TRBV14 and TRBJ2-5, is EAGVTQFPSHSVIEKGQTVTLRCDPISGHDNLYWYRRVMGKEIKFLLHFVKESKQDESGMPNNRFLAERTGGTYSTLKVQPAELEDSGVYFCASSHDPGETQYFGPGTRLLVL.

This clone occurred a few times. Other DNA variants within this sample encode the same CDR3. The rearrangement joins TRBV2 to TRBJ2-7; tentative D call: TRBD2 (6 bases). CDR3 length: 12 residues. Trimming cost V 4 bases and J 4 bases, with 8 bases left between them. Germline V gene sequence: CDR1 SNHLY, CDR2 FYNNEI. CDR3 amino acids: CASSGDSYEQYF. The CDR3 coding sequence is TGTGCCAGCAGTGGGGACTCTTACGAGCAGTACTTC.